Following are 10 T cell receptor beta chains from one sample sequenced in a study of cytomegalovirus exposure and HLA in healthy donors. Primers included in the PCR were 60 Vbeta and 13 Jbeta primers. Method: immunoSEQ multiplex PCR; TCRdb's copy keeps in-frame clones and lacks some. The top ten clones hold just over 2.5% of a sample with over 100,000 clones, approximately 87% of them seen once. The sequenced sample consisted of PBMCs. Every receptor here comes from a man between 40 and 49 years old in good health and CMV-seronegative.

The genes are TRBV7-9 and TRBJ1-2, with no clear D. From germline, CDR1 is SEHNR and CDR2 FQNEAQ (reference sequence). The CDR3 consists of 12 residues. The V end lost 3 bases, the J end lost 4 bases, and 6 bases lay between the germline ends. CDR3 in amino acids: CASSFELYGYTF. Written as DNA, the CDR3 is TGTGCCAGCAGCTTTGAGCTCTATGGCTACACCTTC.

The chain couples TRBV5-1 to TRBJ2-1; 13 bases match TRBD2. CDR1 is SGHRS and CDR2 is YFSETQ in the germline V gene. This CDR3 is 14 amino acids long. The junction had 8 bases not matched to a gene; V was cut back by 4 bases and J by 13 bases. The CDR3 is CASSGETSGGPQFF. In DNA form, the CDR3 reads TGCGCCAGCAGCGGGGAGACTAGCGGGGGGCCCCAGTTCTTC.

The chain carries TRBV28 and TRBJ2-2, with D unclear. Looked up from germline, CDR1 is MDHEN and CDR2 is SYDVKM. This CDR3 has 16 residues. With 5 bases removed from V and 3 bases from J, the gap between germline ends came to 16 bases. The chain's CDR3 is CASSPRRHGDTGELFF. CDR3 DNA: TGTGCCAGCAGTCCACGGCGGCACGGCGACACCGGGGAGCTGTTTTTT.

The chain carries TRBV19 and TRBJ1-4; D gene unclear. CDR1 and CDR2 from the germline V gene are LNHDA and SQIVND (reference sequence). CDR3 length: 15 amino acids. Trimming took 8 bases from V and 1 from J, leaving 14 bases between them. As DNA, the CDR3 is TGTGCCAGTCAAGCAGGCCGGATAACTAATGAAAAACTGTTTTTT. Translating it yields CASQAGRITNEKLFF.

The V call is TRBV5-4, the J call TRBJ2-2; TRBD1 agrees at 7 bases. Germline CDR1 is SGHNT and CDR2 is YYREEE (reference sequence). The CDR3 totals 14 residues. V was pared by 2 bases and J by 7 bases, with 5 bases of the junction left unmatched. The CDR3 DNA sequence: TGTGCCAGCAGCTTTGACAGGGATAGCGGGGAGCTGTTTTTT. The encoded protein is CASSFDRDSGELFF.

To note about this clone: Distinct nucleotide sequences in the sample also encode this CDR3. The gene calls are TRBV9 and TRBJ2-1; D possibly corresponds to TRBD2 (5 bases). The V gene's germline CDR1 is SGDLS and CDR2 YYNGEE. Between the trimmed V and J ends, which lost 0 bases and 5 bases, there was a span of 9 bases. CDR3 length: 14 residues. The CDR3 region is CASSVGTGDNEQFF. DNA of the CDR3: TGTGCCAGCAGCGTAGGGACTGGAGACAATGAGCAGTTCTTC.

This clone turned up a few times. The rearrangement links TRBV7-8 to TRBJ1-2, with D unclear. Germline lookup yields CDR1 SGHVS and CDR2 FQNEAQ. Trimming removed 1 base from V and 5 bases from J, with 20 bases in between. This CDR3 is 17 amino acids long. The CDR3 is CASSLGPELPAGYGYTF. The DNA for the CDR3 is TGTGCCAGCAGCTTAGGACCCGAGTTACCGGCGGGGTATGGCTACACCTTC.

The CDR3 DNA is TGTGCCAGCAGCTCCACCGGGACTAGCGTCTACGAGCAGTACTTC. This encodes CASSSTGTSVYEQYF. This chain links TRBV5-6 with TRBJ2-7; 10 bases match TRBD2. The length of the CDR3 is 15 residues. Germline CDR1 is SGHDT and CDR2 is YYEEEE. The V segment lost 3 bases and the J segment 3 bases; nucleotides outside the gene matches: 6.

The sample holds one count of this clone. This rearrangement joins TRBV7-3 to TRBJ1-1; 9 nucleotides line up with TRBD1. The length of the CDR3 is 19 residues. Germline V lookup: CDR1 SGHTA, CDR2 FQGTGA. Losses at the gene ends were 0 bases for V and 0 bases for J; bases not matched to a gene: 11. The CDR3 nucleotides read TGTGCCAGCAGCTTAACCGGGACAGGGAGACAAGGTCTGAACACTGAAGCTTTCTTT. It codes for CASSLTGTGRQGLNTEAFF.

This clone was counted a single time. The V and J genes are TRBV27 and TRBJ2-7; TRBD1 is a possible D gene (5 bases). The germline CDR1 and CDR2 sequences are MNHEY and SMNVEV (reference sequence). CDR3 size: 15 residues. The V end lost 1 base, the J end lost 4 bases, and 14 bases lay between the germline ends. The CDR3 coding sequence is TGTGCCAGCAGTTTATGGGCTAGTAGGGGTTACGAGCAGTACTTC. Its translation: CASSLWASRGYEQYF.